What follows describes a single T cell receptor beta chain. This clonotype was seen at least ten times. Its antigen remains undetermined. Base qualities were left out, and no much larger clone turns up one base away. Libraries were made using UMI-ligation and nested PCR. A single-stranded oligonucleotide carrying the Illumina SP2 sequence and a UMI was ligated to the cDNA 3' end using T4 RNA ligase 1. PCR1 used about 4 cycles (98 degrees C 15 s, 69 degrees C 30 s, 72 degrees C 40 s), and the beta primer was an equimolar mix of RC1.1 and RC1.2 that covered TRBC1 and TRBC2. Starting at PCR2, TCR alpha and beta chains were handled separately, and sample indices and Illumina adaptors were added. The UMI comprised 12 random nucleotides, as two hexamers separated by a spacer, placed after an 8-base spacer. Libraries were sequenced on an Illumina MiSeq with v2 2x251 paired-end chemistry, typically roughly twelve samples per run. PhiX DNA was added at about 5-7% to each sequencing library so that diversity was increased. For the original study's pipeline: Raw reads were converted to FASTQ with bcl2fastq and demultiplexed by dual indices using Demultiplexor. V and J genes were assigned by Decombinator through tag matching, with a single base-pair mismatch being allowed. Using UMIs, Collapsinator corrected both sequencing errors and the frequency errors that come from PCR heterogeneity. CDR3Translator converted Decombinator identifiers into nucleotide sequence, translated that sequence into amino acids, and extracted CDR3 based on C- and N-terminal motifs. A cluster of KT2 sequences that shared one unique molecular identifier was counted as a single distinct KT2 TCR. TCRdb's own reprocessing of the public reads used fastp at Q25 and MiXCR and kept productive beta chains. A single entry per CDR3 protein holds the most common genes and DNA from its merged rows. TCRdb, not the original authors, processed these V and J calls. This sample is represented by tens of thousands of distinct CDR3 sequences; 7.3% of them were singletons. The leading ten clones occupy 15% to 19% of the sample.

This sample was taken from a study of quantifying T cell responses using KT2 cells (dated by TCRdb to about 2017). Study-wide context: RNA was DNase-treated and reverse transcribed with TCR alpha and beta constant-region primers, mostly using SuperScript III. The efficiency of the T4 ligation step under optimum conditions was estimated to be greater than 9.5%. To avoid over-amplification, PCR2 was carried out as a SYBR Green qPCR and halted once a predetermined fluorescence threshold was reached. Study-level results and caveats: KT2 sequences were detected down to the lowest spike-in tested, about one KT2 cell per 100,000 PBMC. Saturation in the detection of KT2 sequences was observed at very high KT2 spike-in numbers. This TCR sequencing study did not compare the pipeline side by side with other TCR sequencing techniques. Over several orders of magnitude, the number of KT2 alpha and beta sequences rose linearly with the number of KT2 cells put in.

From its cysteine to its phenylalanine, the CDR3 spans 15 amino acids. The entry retains the CDR3 DNA only, 45 bases that are in frame from base 1. To test the sensitivity and accuracy of the pipeline, known numbers of KT2, a T cell clone whose TCR had already been sequenced, were spiked into unfractionated PBMC. A range of KT2-to-PBMC ratios was produced by mixing KT2 cells with a fixed number of PBMC. The V and J genes are TRBV21-1 and TRBJ2-5; the table's D call, TRBD2, has no DNA check behind it. TRBV21-1 is a known pseudogene. This sequence was found in a human donor. The sample taken for sequencing was PBMCs spiked with cells of the T cell clone KT2. The DNA sequence is TGTGCCAGCACCCAACGGACAGGCCCTCCGGGGACCCAGTACTTC. Translation gives CASTQRTGPPGTQYF.